This T cell receptor beta chain was identified during a study of beta chain features in type 1 diabetes. Study-wide findings and caveats: Resolution of whether HLA type affects TCRB rearrangement was not achieved here.

To note about this clone: Antigen: not known.

Since all of the isolated RNA was reverse transcribed, expressed TCRB transcripts were what got sequenced. Profiling relied on immunoSEQ multiplex PCR, and the TCRdb table lists in-frame clones only, not all of them. This sample has about 180,000 clones, with approximately 13% found just once. The authors obtained over 95% purity in all sorted populations. In germline, CDR1 is MGHRA, CDR2 YSYEKL. The CDR3 spans 18 residues. The J segment lost 6 bases and the V segment lost 5 bases, leaving 19 bases of the junction unmatched. The genes are TRBV4-1 and TRBJ2-3; the match to TRBD2 covers 8 bases. The TCR comes from a woman aged 18-29 years in good health. Sample: central memory CD4+ T cells from blood. The CDR3 reads CASSTDPHSGSGADTQYF. In nucleotides, the CDR3 is TGCGCCAGCAGCACCGATCCCCACAGCGGGAGCGGTGCGGATACGCAGTATTTT.